Within the sample, the clone carrying this T cell receptor beta chain is medium-sized (0.01 to 0.1%). Its antigen is unknown. PCR amplification relied on 60 Vbeta primers (plus 13 Jbeta primers). Using immunoSEQ multiplex PCR, the repertoire was profiled, and TCRdb retains in-frame clones only, with some absent. The data contain 150,000 to 200,000 clones, roughly three quarters of them singletons. CDR3 length: 15 amino acids. Trimming shortened V by 4 bases and J by 1 base, and 12 bases separated the two germline ends. Germline V lookup: CDR1 SGDLS, CDR2 YYNGEE. The data derive from a study of cytomegalovirus exposure and HLA in healthy donors. Study-level points and caveats: The classifier reportedly diagnosed cytomegalovirus status with high specificity and sensitivity. Several of the most significant clusters were apparently associated with common viral pathogens in a later analysis. More clonal expansion characterized HLA-associated TCR beta chains than equally common others in a later analysis.

The chain joins TRBV9 to TRBJ2-1, with D possibly being TRBD2 (5 bases). This receptor was taken from a male donor in good health and CMV-seropositive. Sequencing was performed on PBMCs. CDR3 sequence: CASSHEGHSYNEQFF. The CDR3 DNA is TGTGCCAGCAGCCATGAGGGCCATTCCTACAATGAGCAGTTCTTC.